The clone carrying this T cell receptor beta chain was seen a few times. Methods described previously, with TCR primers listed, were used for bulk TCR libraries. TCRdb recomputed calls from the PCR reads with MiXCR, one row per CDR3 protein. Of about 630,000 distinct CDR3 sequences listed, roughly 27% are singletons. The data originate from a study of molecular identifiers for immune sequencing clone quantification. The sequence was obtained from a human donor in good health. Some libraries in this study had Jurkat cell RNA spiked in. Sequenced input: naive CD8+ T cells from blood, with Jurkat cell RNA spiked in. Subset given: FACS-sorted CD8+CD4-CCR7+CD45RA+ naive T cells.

The CDR3 region has the DNA TGTGCCAGCAGTGTCACAGGGGGGGAGGGGCAGCCCCAGCATTTT. It translates to CASSVTGGEGQPQHF. This sequence joins TRBV27 and TRBJ1-5; TRBD1 agrees at 8 bases. This CDR3 spans 15 amino acids. The V and J ends lost 5 bases and 7 bases, in that order; junction bases with no gene match: 10. Germline CDR1 reads MNHEY; CDR2 reads SMNVEV (reference sequence).